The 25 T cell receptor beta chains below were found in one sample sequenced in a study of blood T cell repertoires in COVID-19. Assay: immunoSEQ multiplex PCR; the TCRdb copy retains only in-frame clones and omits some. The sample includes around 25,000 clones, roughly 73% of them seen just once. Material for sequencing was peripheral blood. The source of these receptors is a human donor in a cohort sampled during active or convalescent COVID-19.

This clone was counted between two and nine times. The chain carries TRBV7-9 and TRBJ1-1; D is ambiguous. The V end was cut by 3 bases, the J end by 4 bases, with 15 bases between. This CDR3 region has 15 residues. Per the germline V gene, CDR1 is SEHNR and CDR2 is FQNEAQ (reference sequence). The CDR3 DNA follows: TGTGCCAGCAGCTTCCCTTATGACAAGATCACTGAAGCTTTCTTT. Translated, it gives CASSFPYDKITEAFF.

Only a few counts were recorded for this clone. The CDR3 nucleotides read TGTGCCAGCAGCCAAGGAGGGGGAACATACGAGCAGTACTTC. This sequence encodes CASSQGGGTYEQYF. The chain is built from TRBV3-1 (or the pseudogene TRBV3-2) and TRBJ2-7; D is possibly TRBD1 (6 bases). Trimming removed 1 base from V and 4 bases from J, with 11 bases in between. The CDR3 has 14 residues. Germline V gene data show CDR1 as LGHDT and CDR2 as YNNKEL (reference sequence).

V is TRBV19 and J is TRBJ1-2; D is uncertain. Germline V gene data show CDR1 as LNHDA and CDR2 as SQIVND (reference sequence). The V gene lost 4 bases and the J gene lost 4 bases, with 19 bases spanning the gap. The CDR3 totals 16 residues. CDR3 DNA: TGTGCCAGTAGTAGTCTTGTGGTATCCCGGGTCTATGGCTACACCTTC. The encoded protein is CASSSLVVSRVYGYTF.

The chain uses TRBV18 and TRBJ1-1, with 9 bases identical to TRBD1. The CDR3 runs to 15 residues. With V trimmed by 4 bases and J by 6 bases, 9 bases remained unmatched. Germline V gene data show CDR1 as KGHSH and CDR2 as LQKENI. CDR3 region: CASSLQGQGLPEAFF. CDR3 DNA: TGTGCCAGCTCACTTCAGGGACAGGGACTCCCTGAAGCTTTCTTT.

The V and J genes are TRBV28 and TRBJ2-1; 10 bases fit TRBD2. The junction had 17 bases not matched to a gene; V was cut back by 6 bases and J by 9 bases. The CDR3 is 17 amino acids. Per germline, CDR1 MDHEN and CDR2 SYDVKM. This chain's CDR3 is CASRTLPIQLAGSEQFF. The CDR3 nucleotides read TGTGCCAGCAGGACCCTTCCCATTCAACTAGCGGGGAGTGAGCAGTTCTTC.

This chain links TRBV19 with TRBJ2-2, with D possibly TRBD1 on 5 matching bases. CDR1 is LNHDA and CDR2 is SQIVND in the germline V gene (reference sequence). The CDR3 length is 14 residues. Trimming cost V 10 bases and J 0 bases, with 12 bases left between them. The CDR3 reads CATRTITNTGELFF. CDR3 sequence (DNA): TGTGCCACAAGGACAATTACGAACACCGGGGAGCTGTTTTTT.

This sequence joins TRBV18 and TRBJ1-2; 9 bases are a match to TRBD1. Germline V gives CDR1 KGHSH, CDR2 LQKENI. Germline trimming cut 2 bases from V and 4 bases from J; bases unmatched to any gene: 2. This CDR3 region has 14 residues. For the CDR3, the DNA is TGTGCCAGCTCACCAGGGACAGGGCCCTATGGCTACACCTTC. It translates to CASSPGTGPYGYTF.

Written as DNA, the CDR3 is TGTGCCAGCAGGCAGGAACTAGCGGGCACAGATACGCAGTATTTT. This translates into CASRQELAGTDTQYF. J is TRBJ2-3 and V is TRBV2; 8 bases map to TRBD2. J lost 1 base, V lost 6 bases, and 6 bases had no gene match. Germline V gene lookup returns CDR1 SNHLY and CDR2 FYNNEI. The CDR3 totals 15 residues.

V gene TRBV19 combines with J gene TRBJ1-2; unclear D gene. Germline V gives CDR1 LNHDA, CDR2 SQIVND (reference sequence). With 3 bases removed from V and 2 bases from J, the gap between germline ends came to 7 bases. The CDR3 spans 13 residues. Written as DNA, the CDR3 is TGTGCCAGTAGTATCTCCAGGAACTATGGCTACACCTTC. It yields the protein CASSISRNYGYTF.

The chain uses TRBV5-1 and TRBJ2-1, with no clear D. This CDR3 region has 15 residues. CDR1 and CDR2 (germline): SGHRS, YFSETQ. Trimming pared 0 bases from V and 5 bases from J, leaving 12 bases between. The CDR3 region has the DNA TGCGCCAGCAGCTTGGAAGCGACTCGCAACAATGAGCAGTTCTTC. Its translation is CASSLEATRNNEQFF. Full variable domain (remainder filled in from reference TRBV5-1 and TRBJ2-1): KAGVTQTPRYLIKTRGQQVTLSCSPISGHRSVSWYQQTPGQGLQFLFEYFSETQRNKGNFPGRFSGRQFSNSRSEMNVSTLELGDSALYLCASSLEATRNNEQFFGPGTRLTVL.

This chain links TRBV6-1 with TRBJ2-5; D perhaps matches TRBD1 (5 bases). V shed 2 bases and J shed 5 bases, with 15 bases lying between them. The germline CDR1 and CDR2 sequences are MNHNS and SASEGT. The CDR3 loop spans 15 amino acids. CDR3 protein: CASSERAGRQETQYF. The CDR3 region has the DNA TGTGCCAGCAGTGAACGGGCAGGGCGGCAGGAGACCCAGTACTTC.

CDR3 residues: CASSLASGGGTYNEQFF. CDR3 DNA sequence: TGTGCCAGCAGCTTAGCTTCGGGGGGGGGTACCTACAATGAGCAGTTCTTC. The genes are TRBV7-2 and TRBJ2-1; 8 bases match TRBD2. Trimming cost V 0 bases and J 2 bases; bases outside gene matches: 6. The CDR3 has 17 amino acids. Germline V CDR1 and CDR2: SGHTA, FQGNSA.

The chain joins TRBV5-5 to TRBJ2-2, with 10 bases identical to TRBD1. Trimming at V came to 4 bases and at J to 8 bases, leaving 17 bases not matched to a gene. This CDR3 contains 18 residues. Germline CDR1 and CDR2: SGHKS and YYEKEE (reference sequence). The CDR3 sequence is CASSRVPGGTGESGELFF. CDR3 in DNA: TGTGCCAGCAGCAGAGTCCCGGGAGGGACAGGGGAATCTGGGGAGCTGTTTTTT.

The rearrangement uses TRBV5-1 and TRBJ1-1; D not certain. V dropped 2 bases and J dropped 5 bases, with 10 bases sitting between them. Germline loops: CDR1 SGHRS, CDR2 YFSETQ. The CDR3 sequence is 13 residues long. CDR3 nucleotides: TGCGCCAGCAGCTTAATGAGCGGGACTGAAGCTTTCTTT. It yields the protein CASSLMSGTEAFF.

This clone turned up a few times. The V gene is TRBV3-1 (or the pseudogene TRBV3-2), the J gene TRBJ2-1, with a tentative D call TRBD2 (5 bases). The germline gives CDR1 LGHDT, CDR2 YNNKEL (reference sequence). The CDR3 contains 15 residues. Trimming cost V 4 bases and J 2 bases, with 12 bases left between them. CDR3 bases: TGTGCCAGCAGCCTCCCGGACTGGGCCTACAATGAGCAGTTCTTC. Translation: CASSLPDWAYNEQFF.

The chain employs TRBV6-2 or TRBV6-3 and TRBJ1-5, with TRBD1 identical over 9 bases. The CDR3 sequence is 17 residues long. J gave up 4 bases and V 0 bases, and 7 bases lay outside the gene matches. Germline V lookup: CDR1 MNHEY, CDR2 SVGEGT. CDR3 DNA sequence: TGTGCCAGCAGTTACTCTATAACAGGGGGCACGAATCAGCCCCAGCATTTT. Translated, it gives CASSYSITGGTNQPQHF.

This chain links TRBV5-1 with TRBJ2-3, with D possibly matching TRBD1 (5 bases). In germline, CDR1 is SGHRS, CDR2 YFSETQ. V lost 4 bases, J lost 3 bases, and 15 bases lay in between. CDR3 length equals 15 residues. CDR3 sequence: CASSHNRGKTDTQYF. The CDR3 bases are TGCGCCAGCAGCCATAATAGGGGAAAGACAGATACGCAGTATTTT.

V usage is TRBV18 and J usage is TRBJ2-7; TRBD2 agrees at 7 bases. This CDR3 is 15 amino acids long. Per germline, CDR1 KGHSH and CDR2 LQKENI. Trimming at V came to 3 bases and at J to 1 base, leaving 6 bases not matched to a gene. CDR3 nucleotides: TGTGCCAGCTCACCCCCCCGGGAGGCGTCCTACGAGCAGTACTTC. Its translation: CASSPPREASYEQYF.

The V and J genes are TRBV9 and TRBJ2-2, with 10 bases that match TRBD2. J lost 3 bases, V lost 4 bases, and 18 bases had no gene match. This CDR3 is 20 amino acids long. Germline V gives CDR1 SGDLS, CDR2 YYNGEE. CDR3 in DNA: TGTGCCAGCAGCCCCCCGTTGCTAGCGGGAGTTCCTAGGGACACCGGGGAGCTGTTTTTT. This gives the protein CASSPPLLAGVPRDTGELFF.

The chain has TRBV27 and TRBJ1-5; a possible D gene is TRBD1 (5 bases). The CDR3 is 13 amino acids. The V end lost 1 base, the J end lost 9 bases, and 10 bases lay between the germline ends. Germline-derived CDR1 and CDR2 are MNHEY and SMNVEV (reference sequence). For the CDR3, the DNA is TGTGCCAGCAGTTTATTCCGCGGGGGGCCCCAGCATTTT. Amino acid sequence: CASSLFRGGPQHF.

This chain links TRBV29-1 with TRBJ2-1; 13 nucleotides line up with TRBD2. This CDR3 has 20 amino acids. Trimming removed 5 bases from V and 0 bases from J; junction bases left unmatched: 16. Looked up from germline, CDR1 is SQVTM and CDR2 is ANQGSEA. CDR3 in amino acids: CSVLLLYGWTSGSSYNEQFF. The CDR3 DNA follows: TGCAGCGTTCTCCTCTTGTATGGGTGGACTAGCGGGAGCTCCTACAATGAGCAGTTCTTC.

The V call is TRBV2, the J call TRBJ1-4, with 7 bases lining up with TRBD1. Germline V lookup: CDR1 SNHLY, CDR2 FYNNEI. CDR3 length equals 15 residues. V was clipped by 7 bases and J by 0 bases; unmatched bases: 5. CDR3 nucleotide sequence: TGTGCCAGCAAAACAGGGGCTGCAACTAATGAAAAACTGTTTTTT. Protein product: CASKTGAATNEKLFF.

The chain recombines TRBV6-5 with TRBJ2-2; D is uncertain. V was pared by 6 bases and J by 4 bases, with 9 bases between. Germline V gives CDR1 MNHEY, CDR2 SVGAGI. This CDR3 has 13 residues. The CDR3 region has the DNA TGTGCCAGCAGAGTAAGCGTCACCGGGGAGCTGTTTTTT. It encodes CASRVSVTGELFF.

The CDR3 sequence is CASSPQLTFSNQPQHF. CDR3 sequence (DNA): TGTGCCAGCAGCCCCCAGCTGACATTTAGCAATCAGCCCCAGCATTTT. The J gene is TRBJ1-5, the V gene TRBV7-8; D remains unclear. Per germline, CDR1 SGHVS and CDR2 FQNEAQ. The CDR3 loop spans 16 amino acids. Trimming cost V 5 bases and J 0 bases, with 14 bases left between them.

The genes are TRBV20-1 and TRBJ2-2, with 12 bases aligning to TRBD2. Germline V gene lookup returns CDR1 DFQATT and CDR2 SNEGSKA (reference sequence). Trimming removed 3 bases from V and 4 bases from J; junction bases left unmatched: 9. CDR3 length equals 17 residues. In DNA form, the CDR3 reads TGCAGTGCTAGTTCTAGCGGGAGGGGGTGGAGCACCGGGGAGCTGTTTTTT. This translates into CSASSSGRGWSTGELFF.